The TCR beta chain under discussion was sequenced for a study of cytomegalovirus exposure and HLA in healthy donors. Background on the study: Most genotyped donors, approximately 81% of about 360, had Caucasian-associated genetic ancestry. General observations from the study: Researchers had no immune exposure information except CMV serostatus available.

The germline CDR1 and CDR2 sequences are SGHRS and YFSETQ. This CDR3 has 11 amino acids. Trimming took off 0 bases at V and 5 bases at J, with 2 bases between the two ends. On this clone itself: What it binds is unknown.

Primers for the PCR totalled 60 Vbeta and 13 Jbeta. Profiling relied on immunoSEQ multiplex PCR, and the TCRdb table lists in-frame clones only, not all of them. Of 75,000 to 95,000 clones in the sample, 84% were seen once. This sequence was found in a woman aged 18 to 35 in good health and CMV-seropositive. The rearrangement links TRBV5-1 to TRBJ2-5; D remains unclear. Sample: PBMCs. CDR3 nucleotide sequence: TGCGCCAGCAGCTTGGCGGAGACCCAGTACTTC. This gives the protein CASSLAETQYF.